These 16 T cell receptor beta chains share one sample of origin, sequenced in a study of T cells after yellow fever vaccination. Using its own MiXCR run on the 5' RACE reads, TCRdb lists one record per CDR3 protein. The sample records 450,000 to 600,000 distinct CDR3 sequences, about 13% being singletons. The starting material was PBMCs, obtained on the day of the yellow fever booster vaccination. Receptors were obtained from a man aged 25 to 45 who received the YFV17D yellow fever vaccine.

The sample holds a few counts of this clonotype. The CDR3 sequence is CASLLSSDTQYF. As DNA, the CDR3 is TGCGCCAGCCTACTGAGTAGTGATACGCAGTATTTT. V usage is TRBV5-1 and J usage is TRBJ2-3; D remains unclear. Trimming shortened V by 7 bases and J by 6 bases, and 12 bases separated the two germline ends. Looked up from germline, CDR1 is SGHRS and CDR2 is YFSETQ. This CDR3 is built from 12 residues.

This clonotype was seen a handful of times. The chain carries TRBV19 and TRBJ2-3, with a possible D match to TRBD2 (5 bases). V was pared by 7 bases and J by 0 bases, with 8 bases between. The germline V gene encodes CDR1 LNHDA and CDR2 SQIVND (reference sequence). The CDR3 is 13 residues long. CDR3 sequence: CASIEGSTDTQYF. The CDR3 DNA is TGTGCCAGTATCGAGGGTAGCACAGATACGCAGTATTTT.

V gene TRBV7-3 combines with J gene TRBJ2-3; D call uncertain. The CDR3 totals 17 residues. The germline gives CDR1 SGHTA, CDR2 FQGTGA. V lost 6 bases, J lost 2 bases, and 21 bases lay in between. CDR3 coding DNA: TGTGCCAGCAGGTCCCCCGGGCCCCGTTGGATCACAGATACGCAGTATTTT. Translated: CASRSPGPRWITDTQYF.

In this sample, this clonotype turned up many times. The gene calls are TRBV2 and TRBJ2-3, with D perhaps TRBD2 (5 bases). The CDR3 has 15 residues. CDR1 is SNHLY and CDR2 is FYNNEI in the germline V gene. The V end was cut by 5 bases, the J end by 1 base, with 13 bases between. The DNA for the CDR3 is TGTGCCAGCAGTTATGGGCCAGCGGGCACAGATACGCAGTATTTT. Its translation: CASSYGPAGTDTQYF. Using reference TRBV2 and TRBJ2-3 for the parts outside the CDR3, the full variable domain is EPEVTQTPSHQVTQMGQEVILRCVPISNHLYFYWYRQILGQKVEFLVSFYNNEISEKSEIFDDQFSVERPDGSNFTLKIRSTKLEDSAMYFCASSYGPAGTDTQYFGPGTRLTVL.

In its sample, this clonotype was seen a few times. V gene TRBV30 combines with J gene TRBJ1-4, with 10 bases aligning to TRBD1. Germline-derived CDR1 and CDR2 are GTSNPN and SVGIG (reference sequence). The CDR3 totals 12 residues. V lost 4 bases to trimming and J lost 10 bases; unmatched junction nucleotides: 3. This CDR3 reads CAWNGQGGKLFF. CDR3 DNA sequence: TGTGCCTGGAACGGACAGGGGGGAAAACTGTTTTTT.

This clonotype came up a few times. This chain uses TRBV5-1 with TRBJ2-7, with TRBD1 matching over 8 bases. Germline values: CDR1 SGHRS, CDR2 YFSETQ. V trimming: 4 bases; J trimming: 2 bases; junction bases outside the gene matches: 8. This CDR3 comprises 15 residues. The CDR3 loop is CASSRTGPRTYEQYF. CDR3 bases: TGCGCCAGCAGCCGGACAGGGCCACGAACCTACGAGCAGTACTTC. Variable domain in full (rest from reference TRBV5-1 and TRBJ2-7): KAGVTQTPRYLIKTRGQQVTLSCSPISGHRSVSWYQQTPGQGLQFLFEYFSETQRNKGNFPGRFSGRQFSNSRSEMNVSTLELGDSALYLCASSRTGPRTYEQYFGPGTRLTVT.

The genes are TRBV3-1 and TRBJ2-1; 8 nucleotides align to TRBD2. The CDR3 is made up of 14 amino acids. CDR1 and CDR2 from the germline V gene are LGHDT and YNNKEL (reference sequence). Trimming took 8 bases from V and 6 from J; bases not matched to a gene: 9. The CDR3, as DNA: TGTGCCAGCTGCGAGCGGGAGTGGGGCAATGAGCAGTTCTTC. Encoded protein: CASCEREWGNEQFF.

J is TRBJ2-1 and V is TRBV9, with 7 bases lining up with TRBD2. CDR1 is SGDLS and CDR2 is YYNGEE in the germline V gene. CDR3 length: 19 amino acids. V dropped 1 base and J dropped 6; count of bases not matched to a gene: 19. For the CDR3, the DNA is TGTGCCAGCAGCGTATGGCTAGCGGCCCAAGGGAGGGTCGTCAATGAGCAGTTCTTC. Translation gives CASSVWLAAQGRVVNEQFF.

This rearrangement joins TRBV6-1 to TRBJ1-2, with unresolved D. Between the trimmed V and J ends, which lost 6 bases and 0 bases, there was a span of 8 bases. CDR1 and CDR2 (germline): MNHNS, SASEGT. There are 13 residues in the CDR3. The CDR3 reads CASRTDPNYGYTF. In DNA form, the CDR3 reads TGTGCCAGCAGAACGGACCCTAACTATGGCTACACCTTC.

The sample holds a few counts of this clonotype. CDR3 DNA: TGTGCCAGCAGCAACATAAGCTCCAGAAACCCCTATGGCTACACCTTC. Translating it yields CASSNISSRNPYGYTF. The chain uses TRBV21-1 and TRBJ1-2. TRBV21-1 is a pseudogene segment. The CDR3 is made up of 16 amino acids.

Only a few counts were recorded for this clonotype. This CDR3 is CASSLKSLYVGGASYEQYF. The CDR3 region has the DNA TGTGCCAGCAGCTTAAAATCCTTATACGTCGGAGGAGCGTCCTACGAGCAGTACTTC. The chain joins TRBV11-1 to TRBJ2-7; the D gene is possibly TRBD2 (5 bases). The germline CDR1 and CDR2 sequences are SGHAT and FQDESV (reference sequence). The V gene lost 2 bases and the J gene lost 1 base, with 24 bases spanning the gap. This CDR3 is 19 amino acids long.

J is TRBJ1-1 and V is TRBV4-1; D remains ambiguous. Trimming took off 1 base at V and 1 base at J, with 13 bases between the two ends. CDR3 size: 16 residues. The germline CDR1 and CDR2 sequences are MGHRA and YSYEKL. The CDR3 region has the DNA TGCGCCAGCAGCCAAGGCACGGAGAAACCGAACACTGAAGCTTTCTTT. Translating gives CASSQGTEKPNTEAFF.

This clonotype occurred a few times. The chain combines TRBV7-2 with TRBJ1-2, with TRBD1 matching 7 bases. The germline CDR1 and CDR2 sequences are SGHTA and FQGNSA. The CDR3 sequence is 11 residues long. Here the CDR3 reads CADREAYGYTF. The CDR3 DNA follows: TGTGCTGACAGGGAGGCCTATGGCTACACCTTC.

This sequence joins TRBV5-1 and TRBJ2-3; 8 bases are shared with TRBD1. V shed 4 bases, J shed 4 bases, and the junction held 5 bases outside the gene matches. CDR1 is SGHRS, CDR2 YFSETQ, per germline. The CDR3 is 14 amino acids. CDR3 loop: CASSGTTGADTQYF. CDR3 bases: TGCGCCAGCAGCGGAACGACAGGGGCAGATACGCAGTATTTT.

The V and J genes are TRBV5-1 and TRBJ2-6; D possibly uses TRBD1 or TRBD2 (5 bases each). Per germline, CDR1 SGHRS and CDR2 YFSETQ. The CDR3 totals 16 residues. V shed 5 bases and J shed 0 bases, with 12 bases lying between them. In DNA form, the CDR3 reads TGCGCCAGCAGTCTCCGGGGCGACTCTGGGGCCAACGTCCTGACTTTC. Its protein product is CASSLRGDSGANVLTF.

This clonotype was counted only a few times. This chain connects TRBV24-1 to TRBJ2-2, with TRBD2 as a possible D gene (5 bases). This CDR3 is built from 16 residues. Trimming took 4 bases from V and 3 from J, leaving 14 bases between them. In germline, CDR1 is KGHDR, CDR2 SFDVKD. The CDR3 DNA reads as TGTGCCACCAGTGAACCTAGCACCGCCCACACCGGGGAGCTGTTTTTT. It is translated as CATSEPSTAHTGELFF.